This is a list of T cell receptor beta chains from one sample in a study of blood T cell repertoires in COVID-19. Produced via immunoSEQ multiplex PCR; TCRdb's table is partial and in-frame only. Of about 89,000 clones listed, around 88% are singletons. The source material was peripheral blood. These receptors came from a man aged 60-69 years with acute or convalescent COVID-19. The CDR3 runs from the conserved cysteine through the conserved F or W. The D gene is left open where the match is weak. The size field is filled for only some rows; it gives once, few, many or a size class.

.,TRBJ1-2,TRBV30,12,.,CAWSSPSYGYTF,TGTGCCTGGAGTTCCCCGTCCTATGGCTACACCTTC
.,TRBJ2-5,TRBV24-1,17,TRBD2,CATSDSSGMAREETQYF,TGTGCCACCAGTGATTCTAGCGGGATGGCTAGGGAGGAGACCCAGTACTTC
.,TRBJ1-6,TRBV6-2/TRBV6-3,16,TRBD1,CASSIRGGQGNSPLHF,TGTGCCAGCAGCATACGAGGGGGACAGGGGAACTCACCCCTCCACTTT
once,TRBJ2-1,TRBV7-2,16,TRBD2,CASSLTSGGVYNEQFF,TGTGCCAGCAGCTTGACTAGCGGGGGGGTATACAATGAGCAGTTCTTC
.,TRBJ1-1,TRBV3-1/TRBV3-2,14,.,CASSQTGKDTEAFF,TGTGCCAGCAGCCAAACAGGGAAGGACACTGAAGCTTTCTTT
few,TRBJ1-6,TRBV3-1/TRBV3-2,15,TRBD1,CATRQGSSYNSPLHF,TGTGCCACTCGACAGGGGAGCTCCTATAATTCACCCCTCCACTTT
once,TRBJ2-2,TRBV3-1/TRBV3-2,17,TRBD2,CASSLNRLAGVSGELFF,TGTGCCAGCAGCCTAAATAGACTAGCGGGAGTATCCGGGGAGCTGTTTTTT
.,TRBJ1-1,TRBV5-5,14,TRBD1,CASSLYGTGIRTFF,TGTGCCAGCAGCTTGTATGGGACAGGGATCAGGACTTTCTTT
few,TRBJ1-5,TRBV7-9,15,.,CASSQTGEGNQPQHF,TGTGCCAGCAGCCAGACCGGAGAAGGCAATCAGCCCCAGCATTTT
.,TRBJ2-5,TRBV14,15,TRBD1,CASSQASGGWETQYF,TGTGCCAGCAGCCAAGCCTCAGGGGGCTGGGAGACCCAGTACTTC
.,TRBJ1-1,TRBV21-1,14,.,CASRPGVSATEAFF,TGTGCCAGCAGACCAGGGGTTTCGGCCACTGAAGCTTTCTTT
.,TRBJ2-5,TRBV11-3,14,TRBD1,CASSLRGQEETQYF,TGTGCCAGCAGCTTAAGGGGACAGGAAGAGACCCAGTACTTC
.,TRBJ2-2,TRBV7-3,19,TRBD1,CASSLTGTGLRPNTGELFF,TGTGCCAGCAGTCTAACCGGGACAGGGCTCCGACCGAACACCGGGGAGCTGTTTTTT
.,TRBJ2-6,TRBV7-8,15,TRBD1,CASTQPGTGGDVLTF,TGTGCCAGCACCCAACCCGGAACAGGGGGTGACGTCCTGACTTTC
.,TRBJ2-5,TRBV5-4,13,.,CASSLLGVETQYF,TGTGCCAGCAGCTTGCTAGGGGTTGAGACCCAGTACTTC
.,TRBJ2-7,TRBV10-3,14,.,CAISEYEGVHEQYF,TGTGCCATCAGTGAGTATGAAGGGGTCCACGAGCAGTACTTC
.,TRBJ1-2,TRBV11-2,18,TRBD1,CASSHLGGTRSANYGYTF,TGTGCCAGCAGCCACCTAGGGGGCACCCGTTCAGCTAACTATGGCTACACCTTC
.,TRBJ1-5,TRBV7-9,15,.,CASSLAERGNQPQHF,TGTGCCAGCAGCTTAGCAGAGCGGGGCAATCAGCCCCAGCATTTT
.,TRBJ1-2,TRBV9,14,.,CASRRAQSTYGYTF,TGTGCCAGCAGGAGGGCCCAATCGACCTATGGCTACACCTTC
.,TRBJ1-4,TRBV2,15,TRBD1,CASWTGGIGSEKLFF,TGTGCCAGCTGGACAGGGGGTATCGGAAGTGAAAAACTGTTTTTT
.,TRBJ2-7,TRBV6-5,13,TRBD2,CASRGLAGTEQYF,TGTGCCAGCAGGGGACTAGCGGGGACAGAGCAGTACTTC
few,TRBJ1-1,TRBV29-1,13,.,CSVEVGGGGEAFF,TGCAGCGTTGAGGTTGGGGGAGGAGGTGAAGCTTTCTTT
.,TRBJ2-1,TRBV4-1,14,TRBD1,CASSQETGANEQFF,TGCGCCAGCAGCCAAGAGACAGGGGCTAATGAGCAGTTCTTC
few,TRBJ2-2,TRBV27,14,.,CASSSQTDTGELFF,TGTGCCAGCAGTTCACAGACGGACACCGGGGAGCTGTTTTTT
.,TRBJ2-7,TRBV19,14,.,CASRTKSHEYEQYF,TGTGCCAGTAGGACAAAGAGCCACGAGTACGAGCAGTACTTC
.,TRBJ2-1,TRBV4-2,19,TRBD2,CASSQPGLAGGRAYNEQFF,TGTGCCAGCAGCCAACCTGGACTAGCGGGAGGAAGGGCCTACAATGAGCAGTTCTTC
.,TRBJ2-5,TRBV20-1,11,.,CSARRWETQYF,TGCAGTGCTAGGCGCTGGGAGACCCAGTACTTC
.,TRBJ1-2,TRBV28,13,.,CASSYNGDYGYTF,TGTGCCAGCAGTTACAACGGGGACTATGGCTACACCTTC
few,TRBJ2-1,TRBV7-2,16,.,CASSTPSGGAYNEQFF,TGTGCCAGCAGTACACCCAGCGGAGGGGCCTACAATGAGCAGTTCTTC
.,TRBJ2-7,TRBV19,13,TRBD1,CASSLRQGTEQYF,TGTGCCAGTAGTCTCCGACAGGGGACCGAGCAGTACTTC
.,TRBJ2-1,TRBV21-1,15,.,CASSTPGTSLNEQFF,TGTGCCAGCAGCACGCCCGGGACTAGCTTAAATGAGCAGTTCTTC
.,TRBJ1-1,TRBV4-1,15,.,CASSQEGLWNTEAFF,TGCGCCAGCAGCCAAGAAGGACTTTGGAACACTGAAGCTTTCTTT
.,TRBJ1-1,TRBV30,13,TRBD1,CAWSEGARTEAFF,TGTGCCTGGAGTGAGGGGGCGCGGACTGAAGCTTTCTTT
once,TRBJ1-1,TRBV5-1,14,.,CASSFAVEVTEAFF,TGCGCCAGCAGCTTTGCGGTTGAGGTCACTGAAGCTTTCTTT
few,TRBJ2-1,TRBV9,11,.,CASSVLDEQFF,TGTGCCAGCAGCGTACTAGATGAGCAGTTCTTC
.,TRBJ2-2,TRBV11-3,15,.,CASSSGQKNTGELFF,TGTGCCAGCAGTTCGGGACAAAAGAACACCGGGGAGCTGTTTTTT